These T cell receptor beta chains were read from a single sample in a study of blood T cell repertoires in COVID-19. Produced via immunoSEQ multiplex PCR; TCRdb's table is partial and in-frame only. The sample yields about 410,000 clones, over 85% seen once. What was sequenced was PBMCs or T cells enriched from blood (not recorded which). These receptors were collected from a woman in her twenties or thirties who had recovered from COVID-19. The CDR3 runs from the conserved cysteine through the conserved F or W. The D gene is left open where the match is weak. Only part of the rows carry a size: once, few, many, or a class if the clone is expanded.

TRBV28	NA	TRBJ1-3	TRBD1	TGTGCCAGCAGTCTCGGGGGGGGACAGTCGTTCTCTGGAAACACCATATATTTT	CASSLGGGQSFSGNTIYF
TRBV6-5	NA	TRBJ2-1	NA	TGTGCCTCCTGGAGGGCCGGTCGGCAGTTCTTC	CASWRAGRQFF
TRBV7-3	NA	TRBJ2-1	TRBD2	TGTGCCAGCAGTCTAGCGGGGGAGCCTTTGGATGAGCAGTTCTTC	CASSLAGEPLDEQFF
TRBV5-8	NA	TRBJ1-6	NA	TGTGCCAGCAGTCTGTCCGCGTCGACAGGCGTCCTCCACTTT	CASSLSASTGVLHF
TRBV6-5	NA	TRBJ2-7	NA	TGTGCCAGCAGTTACTCAGGGGACACCACCTACGAGCAGTACTTC	CASSYSGDTTYEQYF
TRBV28	NA	TRBJ1-2	NA	TGTGCCAGCACCTGGTCGGGATTTAGCGACTATGGCTACACCTTC	CASTWSGFSDYGYTF
TRBV7-9	NA	TRBJ1-3	NA	TGTGCCAGCAGTCCCGACATCTCTGGAAACACCATATATTTT	CASSPDISGNTIYF
TRBV11-3	once	TRBJ2-7	NA	TGTGCCAGCAACCAGCCGGGGTACGAGCAGTACTTC	CASNQPGYEQYF
TRBV29-1	NA	TRBJ1-4	NA	TGCAGCGTTAAGATCGGTCAGGGAGGCGAAAAACTGTTTTTT	CSVKIGQGGEKLFF
TRBV9	NA	TRBJ1-3	NA	TGTGCCAGCAGCGTTATGACAGACTCTGGAAACACCATATATTTT	CASSVMTDSGNTIYF
TRBV19	NA	TRBJ2-4	TRBD1	TGTGCCAGTAGTATACGGGGACAGGCCAAAAACATTCAGTACTTC	CASSIRGQAKNIQYF
TRBV5-4	NA	TRBJ2-3	TRBD2	TGTGCCAGCAGCTTGGCCGGGACTAGCGGTGATACGCAGTATTTT	CASSLAGTSGDTQYF
TRBV29-1	NA	TRBJ2-1	NA	TGCAGCGTTGGACGGAGAGGAGTTTATGAGCAGTTCTTC	CSVGRRGVYEQFF
TRBV4-2	NA	TRBJ2-1	TRBD1	TGTGCCAGCAGCCAAGATCCTGGACAGGGGGTGAGCTACAATGAGCAGTTCTTC	CASSQDPGQGVSYNEQFF
TRBV5-1	NA	TRBJ2-7	NA	TGCGCCAGCAGCTTAGGAGGGGCAAACTACGAGCAGTACTTC	CASSLGGANYEQYF
TRBV27	NA	TRBJ1-1	NA	TGTGCCAGCAGTTCCCCCCGCACTGAAGCTTTCTTT	CASSSPRTEAFF
TRBV19	NA	TRBJ2-7	TRBD1	TGTGCCAGTAGTCCGGGGACAGGGCTGTCCTACGAGCAGTACTTC	CASSPGTGLSYEQYF
TRBV4-3	few	TRBJ2-2	TRBD2	TGCGCCAGCAGCCAAGATTTTGTGAGGCTAGCGGGGATAGATTGGGAGCTGTTTTTT	CASSQDFVRLAGIDWELFF
TRBV6-5	NA	TRBJ1-2	NA	TGTGCCAGCAGTTACTCGGACAGATTAAAAGGCTACACCTTC	CASSYSDRLKGYTF
TRBV19	NA	TRBJ1-5	NA	TGTGCCAGTACCCTCCTACAGGGTTCGGGTCAGCCCCAGCATTTT	CASTLLQGSGQPQHF
TRBV5-4	NA	TRBJ1-2	NA	TGTGCCAGCAGCGTTACAGGGCGATTCTATGGCTACACCTTC	CASSVTGRFYGYTF
TRBV7-2	NA	TRBJ1-1	TRBD1	TGTGCCAGCCAGGGGGCGAACACTGAAGCTTTCTTT	CASQGANTEAFF
TRBV5-6	NA	TRBJ1-3	TRBD1	TGTGCCAGCAGCCCCGGGACAGGTGTAAACACCATATATTTT	CASSPGTGVNTIYF
TRBV5-1	NA	TRBJ2-3	NA	TGCGCCAGCAGCTTGGAGAGGGCTACGCAGTATTTT	CASSLERATQYF
TRBV7-2	NA	TRBJ2-1	TRBD2	TGTGCCAGCAGCTTAGGGACTAGCGTGCTCGGTGATGAGCAGTTCTTC	CASSLGTSVLGDEQFF
TRBV27	NA	TRBJ1-5	TRBD1	TGTGCCAGCAGTCCCTCAGGGGGCTGGGGCAATCAGCCCCAGCATTTT	CASSPSGGWGNQPQHF
TRBV2	NA	TRBJ1-2	NA	TGTGCCAGCAGAGGGGGGGAGACCTATGGCTACACCTTC	CASRGGETYGYTF
TRBV12-3/TRBV12-4	NA	TRBJ1-1	NA	TGTGCCAGCACCCCGGGGGGCCTAAGGGCTTTCTTT	CASTPGGLRAFF
TRBV14	NA	TRBJ2-7	TRBD1	TGTGCCAGCAGCCGATCGGGACAGGGCTACTACGAGCAGTACTTC	CASSRSGQGYYEQYF
TRBV15	NA	TRBJ2-3	NA	TGTGCCACCAGCAGAACGAAGACAGACTCCAGCACAGATACGCAGTATTTT	CATSRTKTDSSTDTQYF
TRBV2	NA	TRBJ1-2	TRBD1	TGTGCCAGCGGAGACAGGGGGAGTTCGGGTACCTTC	CASGDRGSSGTF
TRBV2	NA	TRBJ1-2	TRBD1	TGTGCCAGCAGTGGACCGGGACAGGGGGACTATGGCTACACCTTC	CASSGPGQGDYGYTF
TRBV24-1	NA	TRBJ2-7	TRBD2	TGTGCCACCAGTGATACGACTAGCGGGAGTCTCGACGAGCAGTACTTC	CATSDTTSGSLDEQYF
TRBV5-1	NA	TRBJ1-1	NA	TGCGCCAGCAGCTCAGCCGTTTCGGGAAACACTGAAGCTTTCTTT	CASSSAVSGNTEAFF
TRBV18	NA	TRBJ1-2	NA	TGTGCCAGCTCACCACCGGAGTTAGTGGCCGTCAATTCTTACACCTTC	CASSPPELVAVNSYTF
TRBV12-5	NA	TRBJ2-7	NA	TGTGCTAGTGGTTTGGATCACTACGAGCAGTACTTC	CASGLDHYEQYF
TRBV5-1	NA	TRBJ1-5	TRBD1	TGCGCCAGCAGCTTGACAGGGGGCCAGAATCAGCCCCAGCATTTT	CASSLTGGQNQPQHF
TRBV25-1	NA	TRBJ1-1	NA	TGTGCCAGCAGTGAATATATTCTAGGTAGTGACGGGGATAATGAAGCTTTCTTT	CASSEYILGSDGDNEAFF
TRBV28	once	TRBJ2-7	NA	TGTGCCAGCAGTTTACAGGCAGGAGGGAGCGAGCAGTACTTC	CASSLQAGGSEQYF
TRBV10-3	few	TRBJ2-7	NA	TGTGCCATCAGCGGGAAGCCCCCCTACGAGCAGTACTTC	CAISGKPPYEQYF
TRBV28	NA	TRBJ1-6	TRBD1	TGTGCCAGCAGTTTACTGGGGACAGAAAATTCACCCCTCCACTTT	CASSLLGTENSPLHF
TRBV30	NA	TRBJ1-5	NA	TGTGCCTGGGACGGAGGGGCCTACAATCAGCCCCAGCATTTT	CAWDGGAYNQPQHF
TRBV30	NA	TRBJ2-1	TRBD2	TGTGCCTGGAATGGCGGGGGGGCCAATGAGCAGTTCTTC	CAWNGGGANEQFF
TRBV18	once	TRBJ1-3	NA	TGTGCCAGCTCCCAAACCAGTAACCAGGCTGGAAACACCATATATTTT	CASSQTSNQAGNTIYF
TRBV7-9	once	TRBJ1-2	NA	TGTGCCAGCAGCTTCGGGACTTTATATGGCTACACCTTC	CASSFGTLYGYTF
TRBV2	few	TRBJ2-7	NA	TGTGCCATACACGGCGTCGACATCTCCTACGAGCAGTACTTC	CAIHGVDISYEQYF
TRBV10-3	NA	TRBJ1-2	NA	TGTGCCATCAAACTCTTGGGGGGTGATGGCTACACCTTC	CAIKLLGGDGYTF
TRBV14	NA	TRBJ2-1	TRBD1	TGTGCCAGCAGCCGGACAGGTGCTATCACTATGGGGATGACCTGGGGGCAGTTCTTC	CASSRTGAITMGMTWGQFF
TRBV21-1	NA	TRBJ1-3	NA	TGTGCCAGCAGCAAAGCGCGGGGCATCTCTGGAAACACCATATATTTT	CASSKARGISGNTIYF
TRBV9	NA	TRBJ2-7	TRBD2	TGTGCCAGCAGCCGTGAGTCAGGGACTAGCGGACGAAGGTACGAGCAGTACTTC	CASSRESGTSGRRYEQYF
TRBV11-2	NA	TRBJ1-1	NA	TGTGCCAGCAGCTTAGAAGTGGCCCCAGGAACTGAAGCTTTCTTT	CASSLEVAPGTEAFF
TRBV4-1	NA	TRBJ1-6	NA	TGCGCCAGCAGCCCTGCAGGGGTTGGGAATTCACCCCTCCACTTT	CASSPAGVGNSPLHF
TRBV27	NA	TRBJ2-5	TRBD2	TGTGCCAGCAGTAAAATCGGGGGGGAAGAGACCCAGTACTTC	CASSKIGGEETQYF
TRBV5-5	NA	TRBJ1-5	NA	TGTGCCAGCAGCTTGTCGGGGTCTGGTCAGCCCCAGCATTTT	CASSLSGSGQPQHF